This record covers a single TCR beta chain. Antigen: not known. These data originate in a study of cytomegalovirus exposure and HLA in healthy donors. Findings and limits, study-wide: Rare sequences made up most TCRs, while some public TCRs were found in many donors.

The V end was cut by 1 base, the J end by 7 bases, with 14 bases between. The CDR3 runs to 15 residues. Germline loops: CDR1 MGHRA, CDR2 YSYEKL. The PCR employed 60 Vbeta primers together with 13 Jbeta primers. The repertoire was sequenced with immunoSEQ multiplex PCR; TCRdb's copy has only in-frame clones and lacks some. The profile covers fewer than 200,000 clones, with more than 80% appearing a single time and 6.5% to 7.5% taken by the ten largest. The specimen was PBMCs. The rearrangement links TRBV4-1 to TRBJ2-1; D may be TRBD2 (6 bases). The sequence was obtained from a woman aged 25 to 39 in good health and CMV-seropositive. Here the CDR3 reads CASSQAGDASNEQFF. DNA of the CDR3: TGCGCCAGCAGCCAAGCGGGGGATGCCTCTAATGAGCAGTTCTTC.